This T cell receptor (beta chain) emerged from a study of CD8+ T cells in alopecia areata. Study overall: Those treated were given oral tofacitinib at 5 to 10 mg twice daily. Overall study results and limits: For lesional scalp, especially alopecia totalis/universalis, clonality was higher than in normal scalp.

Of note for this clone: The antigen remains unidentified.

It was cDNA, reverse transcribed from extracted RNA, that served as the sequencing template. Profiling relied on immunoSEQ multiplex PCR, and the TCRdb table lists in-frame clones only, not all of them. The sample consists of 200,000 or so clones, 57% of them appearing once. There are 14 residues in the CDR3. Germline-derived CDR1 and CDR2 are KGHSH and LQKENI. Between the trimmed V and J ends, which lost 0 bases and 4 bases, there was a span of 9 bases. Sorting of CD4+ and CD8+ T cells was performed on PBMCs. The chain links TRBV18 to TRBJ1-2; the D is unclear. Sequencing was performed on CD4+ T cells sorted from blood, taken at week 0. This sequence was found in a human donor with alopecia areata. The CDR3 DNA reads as TGTGCCAGCTCACCACCAACAGCCCTCTATGGCTACACCTTC. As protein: CASSPPTALYGYTF.